These 29 T cell receptor beta chains share one sample of origin, sequenced in a study of CD8 T cells in Susac syndrome. It was with random hexamers that roughly 0.45 to 1 ug RNA was reverse transcribed. TCRdb recomputed calls from the immunoSEQ multiplex PCR reads with MiXCR, one row per CDR3 protein. The sample contains 150,000 to 200,000 distinct CDR3 sequences, around 93% of which appear only once. Sequenced input: CD8+ T cells from PBMCs. These receptors came from a human donor with Susac syndrome.

The chain links TRBV27 to TRBJ2-7, with D tentatively TRBD1 (6 bases). This CDR3 region has 14 residues. Per the germline V gene, CDR1 is MNHEY and CDR2 is SMNVEV (reference sequence). The V end lost 8 bases, the J end lost 4 bases, and 18 bases lay between the germline ends. In DNA, the CDR3 is TGTGCCAGCCGCCCCGGGGACACCCTTTACGAGCAGTACTTC. Protein sequence: CASRPGDTLYEQYF.

This clonotype was seen once. The chain employs TRBV27 and TRBJ2-3; possibly TRBD1 or TRBD2 for D (5 bases each). This CDR3 is 15 amino acids long. V dropped 9 bases and J dropped 4 bases, with 20 bases sitting between them. The germline gives CDR1 MNHEY, CDR2 SMNVEV (reference sequence). CDR3 coding DNA: TGTGCCAGTATAGCACTGGGAGACAGCTCAGATACGCAGTATTTT. This encodes CASIALGDSSDTQYF.

V and J are TRBV11-2 and TRBJ1-2, with a weak D call TRBD1 (5 bases). The CDR3 length is 16 residues. With 5 bases removed from V and 4 bases from J, the gap between germline ends came to 20 bases. Germline lookup yields CDR1 SGHAT and CDR2 FQNNGV. The CDR3 spells CASSASGRELSYGYTF. The CDR3 bases are TGTGCCAGCAGCGCCAGCGGCAGGGAATTGAGCTATGGCTACACCTTC.

This clonotype was recorded only once. The chain employs TRBV6-5 and TRBJ1-2; the D is unclear. The CDR3 totals 13 residues. V shed 2 bases and J shed 1 base, with 5 bases lying between them. Germline V lookup: CDR1 MNHEY, CDR2 SVGAGI. CDR3 coding DNA: TGTGCCAGCAGTTACGGACTTAACTATGGCTACACCTTC. The encoded protein is CASSYGLNYGYTF.

V is TRBV4-1 and J is TRBJ2-7; the D is unclear. Germline V gives CDR1 MGHRA, CDR2 YSYEKL. V shed 0 bases and J shed 0 bases, with 9 bases lying between them. CDR3 length: 15 residues. For the CDR3, the DNA is TGCGCCAGCAGCCAAGACCTATATTTCTCCTACGAGCAGTACTTC. This translates into CASSQDLYFSYEQYF.

V gene TRBV19 combines with J gene TRBJ2-2, with 7 bases aligning to TRBD1. This CDR3 is 14 amino acids long. Germline assignment: CDR1 LNHDA and CDR2 SQIVND (reference sequence). With 7 bases clipped from V and 3 bases from J, the junction kept 5 bases outside the gene matches. The CDR3 DNA sequence: TGTGCCAGTAAGGACAGGTTCGACACCGGGGAGCTGTTTTTT. Protein product: CASKDRFDTGELFF.

CDR3 bases: TGTGCCAGCAGCCAAGGGGGCAGGATCTCTGGAAACACCATATATTTT. Translated, it gives CASSQGGRISGNTIYF. The rearrangement joins TRBV14 to TRBJ1-3; D may be TRBD1 (5 bases). V lost 1 base, J lost 0 bases, and 10 bases lay in between. CDR1 and CDR2 from the germline V gene are SGHDN and FVKESK. This CDR3 region has 16 residues.

The rearrangement links TRBV15 to TRBJ1-1, with D possibly being TRBD1 (6 bases). This CDR3 has 15 amino acids. CDR1 and CDR2 (germline): LNHNV, YYDKDF (reference sequence). V was trimmed by 6 bases and J by 0 bases, leaving 14 bases between them. The CDR3 reads CATSAGQSMNTEAFF. The CDR3 DNA sequence: TGTGCCACCAGTGCCGGACAGTCCATGAACACTGAAGCTTTCTTT. The variable domain in full, with the rest retrieved from reference TRBV15 and TRBJ1-1, is DAMVIQNPRYQVTQFGKPVTLSCSQTLNHNVMYWYQQKSSQAPKLLFHYYDKDFNNEADTPDNFQSRRPNTSFCFLDIRSPGLGDTAMYLCATSAGQSMNTEAFFGQGTRLTVV.

This clonotype was recorded only once. The V call is TRBV29-1, the J call TRBJ1-1; unclear D gene. V was cut by 4 bases and J by 3 bases, with 6 bases left in between. This CDR3 is 11 amino acids long. CDR1 and CDR2 (germline): SQVTM, ANQGSEA. CDR3 in amino acids: CSVARDTEAFF. For the CDR3, the DNA is TGCAGCGTTGCCCGGGACACTGAAGCTTTCTTT.

The chain has TRBV9 and TRBJ1-1; D remains unclear. This CDR3 comprises 12 residues. The germline V gene encodes CDR1 SGDLS and CDR2 YYNGEE. V lost 7 bases and J lost 4, with 11 bases in between. CDR3 bases: TGTGCCAGCGGCGAGCTAGGCACTGAAGCTTTCTTT. This translates into CASGELGTEAFF. Looking up the rest from reference TRBV9 and TRBJ1-1 gives the full variable domain: DSGVTQTPKHLITATGQRVTLRCSPRSGDLSVYWYQQSLDQGLQFLIQYYNGEERAKGNILERFSAQQFPDLHSELNLSSLELGDSALYFCASGELGTEAFFGQGTRLTVV.

The chain uses TRBV24-1 and TRBJ1-5, with D maybe TRBD1 (5 bases). This CDR3 spans 13 amino acids. Germline lookup yields CDR1 KGHDR and CDR2 SFDVKD. Between the trimmed V and J ends, which lost 11 bases and 4 bases, there was a span of 14 bases. The CDR3 region is CANGRVGNQPQHF. CDR3 coding DNA: TGTGCCAATGGCAGGGTTGGTAATCAGCCCCAGCATTTT.

The genes are TRBV5-6 and TRBJ2-7; D is ambiguous. The CDR3 consists of 11 residues. V was shortened by 1 base and J by 7 bases, with 6 bases between the two germline ends. CDR1 SGHDT and CDR2 YYEEEE come from the germline V gene. CDR3 protein: CASSLRSEQYF. CDR3 nucleotides: TGTGCCAGCAGCTTGAGAAGTGAGCAGTACTTC.

The rearrangement uses TRBV2 and TRBJ2-7; 8 bases are a match to TRBD1. The CDR3 has 12 amino acids. CDR1 and CDR2 (germline): SNHLY, FYNNEI. The V segment lost 10 bases and the J segment 5 bases; nucleotides outside the gene matches: 7. The CDR3 sequence: CAIDRGGDEQYF. DNA of the CDR3: TGTGCCATCGACAGGGGTGGTGACGAGCAGTACTTC.

The chain has TRBV24-1 and TRBJ1-5; D may be TRBD1 (5 bases). Germline CDR1 KGHDR, CDR2 SFDVKD. CDR3 size: 16 residues. Trimming stripped 4 bases from V and 1 base from J, with 13 bases between. CDR3 sequence (DNA): TGTGCCACCAGTGAGTCCGGGACCCTAAGCAATCAGCCCCAGCATTTT. This sequence encodes CATSESGTLSNQPQHF.

This clonotype was counted only a few times. The chain combines TRBV6-1 with TRBJ1-6; a possible D gene is TRBD1 (6 bases). The germline V and J ends were trimmed by 6 bases and 10 bases, with 13 bases remaining between them. Looked up from germline, CDR1 is MNHNS and CDR2 is SASEGT. The CDR3 extends over 13 amino acids. CDR3 in DNA: TGTGCCAGCAGCCTCGACAGGAACTCACCCCTCCACTTT. Protein: CASSLDRNSPLHF.

The chain joins TRBV4-1 to TRBJ2-3; TRBD2 matches 12 bases. CDR1 is MGHRA, CDR2 YSYEKL, per germline. CDR3 length: 18 amino acids. With 1 base clipped from V and 5 bases from J, the junction kept 10 bases outside the gene matches. The chain's CDR3 is CASSQVGLAGGGGDTQYF. The CDR3 DNA reads TGCGCCAGCAGCCAAGTCGGTCTAGCGGGAGGGGGGGGAGATACGCAGTATTTT.

The genes are TRBV27 and TRBJ2-3; D is possibly TRBD1 (5 bases). The CDR3 has 17 residues. CDR1 and CDR2 (germline): MNHEY, SMNVEV (reference sequence). V was pared by 4 bases and J by 2 bases, with 19 bases between. CDR3: CASSSKVGATNTDTQYF. The CDR3 coding sequence is TGTGCCAGCAGTTCCAAAGTAGGGGCTACCAACACAGATACGCAGTATTTT.

J is TRBJ2-3 and V is TRBV6-5, with 7 positions matching TRBD1. V shed 6 bases and J 4 bases; nucleotides not matched to a gene: 13. The CDR3 is made up of 16 amino acids. Germline V CDR1 and CDR2: MNHEY, SVGAGI. This CDR3 is CASSYTTGKGSDTQYF. The DNA for the CDR3 is TGTGCCAGCAGCTATACGACAGGGAAAGGGTCAGATACGCAGTATTTT.

The J gene is TRBJ2-1, the V gene TRBV7-8; TRBD1 might be the D (6 bases). Germline lookup yields CDR1 SGHVS and CDR2 FQNEAQ. The CDR3 is 15 residues long. V was clipped by 2 bases and J by 3 bases, with 11 bases between them. The chain's CDR3 is CASSLFQGNYNEQFF. CDR3 in DNA: TGTGCCAGCAGCTTATTCCAGGGGAACTACAATGAGCAGTTCTTC.

The chain couples TRBV24-1 to TRBJ2-7; perhaps TRBD2 as D (7 bases). Germline lookup yields CDR1 KGHDR and CDR2 SFDVKD. V was shortened by 1 base and J by 2 bases, with 17 bases between the two germline ends. CDR3 length: 17 amino acids. The CDR3, as DNA: TGTGCCACCAGTGATTTAGGAGGGGGGGAACTTACCTACGAGCAGTACTTC. As protein: CATSDLGGGELTYEQYF.

V is TRBV20-1 and J is TRBJ2-2; TRBD1 matches 7 bases. The CDR3 contains 17 residues. J gave up 4 bases and V 3 bases, and 14 bases lay outside the gene matches. The germline gives CDR1 DFQATT, CDR2 SNEGSKA (reference sequence). In DNA, the CDR3 is TGCAGTGCTAGGAGTGTCGAGTTTGGGACAGTCACCGGGGAGCTGTTTTTT. Its protein product is CSARSVEFGTVTGELFF.

V gene TRBV23-1 combines with J gene TRBJ2-7, with D perhaps matching TRBD1 or TRBD2 (5 bases each). TRBV23-1 is annotated as an ORF whose role is uncertain. This CDR3 contains 16 residues. V dropped 2 bases and J dropped 2 bases, with 16 bases sitting between them. In DNA, the CDR3 is TGCGCCAGCAGTCAAGAAGTGAGGGACGTAACCTACGAGCAGTACTTC. This translates into CASSQEVRDVTYEQYF.

V and J are TRBV11-2 and TRBJ2-3; either TRBD1 or TRBD2 may supply D (6 bases each). This CDR3 comprises 15 residues. V was cut by 5 bases and J by 2 bases, with 14 bases left in between. In germline, CDR1 is SGHAT, CDR2 FQNNGV. CDR3 in DNA: TGTGCCAGCAGCAGAGATAGGGGGGACACAGATACGCAGTATTTT. As protein: CASSRDRGDTDTQYF.

The count of this clonotype is one. This sequence joins TRBV4-1 and TRBJ2-7; 8 bases are shared with TRBD1. The CDR3 runs 14 residues. The junction had 2 bases not matched to a gene; V was cut back by 0 bases and J by 4 bases. The V gene's germline CDR1 is MGHRA and CDR2 YSYEKL. This CDR3 is CASSQEQGVYEQYF. The CDR3 DNA reads TGCGCCAGCAGCCAAGAACAGGGGGTATACGAGCAGTACTTC.

The rearrangement uses TRBV2 and TRBJ2-7; TRBD2 aligns across 8 bases. The CDR3 consists of 16 residues. V was clipped by 1 base and J by 3 bases; unmatched bases: 8. In germline, CDR1 is SNHLY, CDR2 FYNNEI. The CDR3 region has the DNA TGTGCCAGCAGTGAAGGGTTAGCGGGGATCTTCTACGAGCAGTACTTC. Amino acid sequence: CASSEGLAGIFYEQYF.

The V gene is TRBV6-1, the J gene TRBJ1-1; D is possibly TRBD1 (5 bases). The CDR3 extends over 16 amino acids. Trimming took off 7 bases at V and 3 bases at J, with 21 bases between the two ends. Germline V gene sequence: CDR1 MNHNS, CDR2 SASEGT. The CDR3 coding sequence is TGTGCCAGCACACTCACCCCCGGGGAAGGGGACACTGAAGCTTTCTTT. The encoded protein is CASTLTPGEGDTEAFF.

This clonotype was seen a single time. The rearrangement links TRBV4-2 to TRBJ2-3; TRBD1 matches 8 bases. The J segment lost 5 bases and the V segment lost 6 bases, leaving 7 bases of the junction unmatched. CDR1 is LGHNA and CDR2 is YNFKEQ in the germline V gene. The CDR3 has 14 amino acids. CDR3 in DNA: TGTGCCAGCAGGCTCGGACAGGGATTAGATACGCAGTATTTT. Encoded protein: CASRLGQGLDTQYF.

The CDR3 loop reads CASSSAQGYIQYF. The DNA of the CDR3 is TGTGCCAGCAGTTCAGCACAGGGTTACATTCAGTACTTC. This chain uses TRBV12-3 or TRBV12-4 with TRBJ2-4, with D maybe TRBD1 (6 bases). The V end was cut by 4 bases, the J end by 8 bases, with 12 bases between. The CDR3 is 13 amino acids.

This clonotype showed up just a few times. The gene calls are TRBV27 and TRBJ2-4, with D unclear. Trimming pared 8 bases from V and 1 base from J, leaving 9 bases between. Germline CDR1 is MNHEY and CDR2 is SMNVEV (reference sequence). This CDR3 is 13 amino acids long. The CDR3 here is CASGSLAKNIQYF. DNA for the CDR3: TGTGCCAGCGGTTCTTTGGCCAAAAACATTCAGTACTTC.